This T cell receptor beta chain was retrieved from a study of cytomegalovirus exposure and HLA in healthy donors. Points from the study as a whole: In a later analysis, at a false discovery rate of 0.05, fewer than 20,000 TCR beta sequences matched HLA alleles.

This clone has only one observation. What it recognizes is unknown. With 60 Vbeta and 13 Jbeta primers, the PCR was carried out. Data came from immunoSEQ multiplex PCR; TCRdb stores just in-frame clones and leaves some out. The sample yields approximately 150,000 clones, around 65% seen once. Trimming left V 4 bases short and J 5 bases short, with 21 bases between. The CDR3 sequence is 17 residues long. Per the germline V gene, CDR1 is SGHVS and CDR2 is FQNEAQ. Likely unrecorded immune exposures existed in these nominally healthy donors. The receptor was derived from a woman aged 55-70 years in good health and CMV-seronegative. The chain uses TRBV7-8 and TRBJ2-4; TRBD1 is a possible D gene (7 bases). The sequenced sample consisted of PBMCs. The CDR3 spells CASSYYSQGGIENIQYF. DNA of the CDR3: TGTGCCAGCAGCTACTATTCGCAGGGGGGAATCGAAAACATTCAGTACTTC.